This T cell receptor (beta chain) originates from a study of blood T cell repertoires in COVID-19 (TCRdb year 2020). In the study overall: Collaborator samples came from the United States, Italy and Spain and covered acute and convalescent phases of COVID-19. The material from the prospective study consisted of cDNA or gDNA derived from T cells, B-cell-depleted T cells, or PBMCs. Deeply sampled blood TCRbeta repertoires from subjects exposed to, actively infected with, or recovered from COVID-19 were included in the dataset. The repertoires were released in a freely available public database meant as a resource for research on the immune response to SARS-CoV-2. Samples came from the ongoing ImmuneRACE study (first 160 participants) plus 1,254 subjects from 6 global collaborators. Nearly every sample came with metadata listing a de-identified subject ID, COVID-19 status, age in years and sex. HLA class I and class II types, where available, came from metadata supplied by the sample provider rather than from assay-based typing. The research as a whole found: Clinical and demographic metadata were provided uncurated, with the amount varying by source and participant.

The immunoSEQ Assay, a bias-controlled multiplex PCR, was used to amplify TCRbeta CDR3 regions from genomic DNA. The original methods were these. The number of nucleated cells in each sample was estimated from the amplification of reference gene primers within the assay. To quantify the absolute abundance of each unique TCRbeta CDR3 rearrangement, sequence reads were collapsed and filtered. For each sample, productive Simpson clonality was calculated as the square root of Simpson's diversity index over productive rearrangements. As stored in TCRdb, this immuneACCESS dataset retains in-frame rearrangements with V and J assigned. A fraction of the clones does not appear; measured against another copy, unresolved V genes explain less than half of the discrepancy, and the remainder lacks a known reason. V, J and clone size reflect that table, while D and trimming were determined from the DNA. The sample table lists about 100,000 clones, roughly 87% of them with a count of one. In total, the top ten clones hold 6.5% to 8% of the sample.

Each collaborating institution followed its own protocols to collect whole blood in K2EDTA tubes. For TCRbeta analysis, collaborators shipped samples as frozen whole blood, isolated PBMCs, or DNA extracted from either of those sample types. Counted from cysteine to phenylalanine, this CDR3 has 15 amino acids. The sequence is cut down to CDR3 DNA, 45 bases in frame from base 1. The germline V gene supplies CDR1 SGHTA and CDR2 FQGNSA. V is shortened by 3 bases, J by 4 bases, and the region joining them spans 12 bases. This clone has only one observation. The antigen this receptor binds is unknown. Base qualities are not at hand, and no much larger clone is one base apart.

Sequencing input: peripheral blood. This sequence uses TRBV7-2 and TRBJ2-2; TRBD1 might be the D gene, on 5 matching bases. The origin of this receptor is a man aged 25 to 40 in a cohort sampled during active COVID-19. The bases read TGTGCCAGCAGCTTGGACAAGCGAGGCACCGGGGAGCTGTTTTTT. It translates to CASSLDKRGTGELFF.